What follows describes a single T cell receptor (beta chain). Its antigen has not been determined. No base quality information exists; no much larger clone differs at one position. The same CDR3 arises from other DNA sequences in this sample as well. Library preparation was by the immunoSEQ multiplex PCR assay. For the multiplex PCR, a mixture combining 60 forward primers for TCR Vbeta segments and 13 reverse primers for TCR Jbeta segments was used. The CDR3 region of rearranged TCR beta genes was amplified from genomic DNA by a multiplex PCR assay. The Illumina HiSeq System was used to sequence the amplified TCR beta libraries as 87-base-pair reads. The original pipeline was this. A later analysis tallied roughly 78 million unique TCR beta chains across the 550 to 850 repertoires, and about 12 million of those chains were shared by two or more donors. Raw reads were error-corrected and collapsed into unique sequences by a nearest-neighbor algorithm in which closely related sequences were merged to remove PCR and sequencing errors. CDR3 sequences were aligned to IMGT reference sequences to assign V, D and J gene segments. For a sequence to be retained, a match of at least six nucleotides to both a V gene segment and a J gene segment was required. A rearrangement was called productive if the CDR3 had no stop codons and remained in frame with V and J, and every other rearrangement was called non-productive. CDR3 was defined by IMGT convention, running from the second conserved V-encoded cysteine to the conserved J-encoded phenylalanine. The earlier analysis of roughly 590 of the donors excluded sequences that lacked an unambiguous match to a single V gene segment. In an earlier analysis of some 590 of the donors, V segments were called functional above 56.7% productive rearrangements and were called segregating when the between-donor standard deviation exceeded 5%. A statistical classification framework was built for diagnosing cytomegalovirus status from the catalog of TCR beta chain sequences. In a later analysis, V and J genes were assigned by comparing TCR nucleotide sequences against IMGT/GENE-DB human TR gene sequences. A later analysis assigned CDR3 sequences and most-parsimonious VDJ recombination scenarios with the TCRdist pipeline. In a later analysis, each TCR beta chain was defined by its CDR3 amino acid sequence together with its V-gene family, and reads lacking a unique V-gene family were excluded. A later analysis removed 600 or so highly shared, low-generation-probability nucleotide sequences to deal with suspected cross-contamination and a sequencing artifact. A later analysis calculated a clonal expansion index for each public chain from normalized within-repertoire ranks of inferred template counts. In a later analysis, generation probabilities were computed using a VDJ recombination model fitted to out-of-frame rearrangements, and the results were checked against IGoR. In a later analysis, hypergeometric tests were used to score TCR-TCR, TCR-HLA and TCR-CMV co-occurrence, with a repertoire-size bias correction applied to TCR pairs. A later analysis estimated false discovery rates by permuting HLA or CMV assignments 20 times. In a later analysis, co-occurring TCRs were grouped with DBSCAN, and TCRdist sequence similarity was added when clustering was performed within HLA-allele-positive subsets. Repertoires with fewer than 30,000 or more than 120,000 public chains, plus five repertoires with anomalous nucleotide sharing, were excluded from co-occurrence clustering. This is the immuneACCESS table as TCRdb keeps it, with only in-frame sequences that have V and J called. A part of the clones is gone; compared with another copy, unresolved V genes explain less than half, and the rest is unexplained. The V and J calls and clone size come from that table; D and trimming were worked out from the DNA. Here the sample has 100,000 to 150,000 clones; 77% occur a single time. The ten largest clones represent 4.2% of the sample.

The cohort comprised under 700 healthy bone marrow donors. At the time of sampling, all cohort members were nominally healthy, though unrecorded immune exposures were likely present. The donor was CMV seropositive and belonged to the group of 250 to 350 seropositive cohort members. Every donor gave a peripheral blood sample, and the peripheral blood mononuclear cells from that sample were used for TCR beta sequencing. Genomic DNA was extracted from the blood cell samples with the Qiagen DNeasy Blood Extraction Kit. CDR1 and CDR2 are read off the germline V gene (reference sequence) as SGHNT and YYREEE. V is cut by 5 bases and J by 5 bases, and the space between the germline ends is 19 bases. The CDR3 numbers 15 residues from cysteine through phenylalanine. The kept DNA is CDR3 alone, 45 bases in frame from the first base. The entry originates in a study of cytomegalovirus exposure and HLA in healthy donors (dated by TCRdb to the late 2010s). Context from the whole study: An earlier analysis of some 600 of the donors reported approximately 280 Gb of sequence data and 117 million unique TCR beta sequences obtained from about 200 million T cells. An early release covering roughly 600 HLA-typed donors comprised 300 to 350 gigabases of sequencing data and 65 million to 100 million unique TCR sequences. Of the 300 to 500 genotyped donors, 75% to 85% were placed in the genetic ancestry cluster associated with self-reported Caucasian donors. The study aimed to test whether cataloging public T cell receptors could reveal signatures of past pathogen exposure. Using immunosequencing, the study profiled T cell repertoires from 666 subjects and related those repertoires to cytomegalovirus serostatus. Along with the roughly 610-subject first cohort, a separate validation cohort of about 110 different subjects was used. To predict cytomegalovirus infection status, the study combined high-throughput TCR immunosequencing, statistical association of individual TCRs with disease status, and machine learning. A later analysis re-analyzed previously published TCR beta repertoires from hundreds of donors and added high-resolution HLA genotyping to study TCR occurrence patterns. Rather than drawing on any new phenotypic data, the later analysis identified candidate immune exposures from TCR beta sequences and the way those sequences occurred across donors. An earlier analysis of some 500 of the donors applied high-throughput TCR beta sequencing to assess whether each TCR beta V gene segment acted as functional or pseudogenic. Donor age, sex, ethnicity and CMV serostatus were collected together with the repertoire data. In a later genetic analysis, genome-wide SNP genotypes for about 65% of the 666 donors were used, and that subset was treated as a discovery cohort. All discovery cohort repertoires had been generated using a single sequencing platform. Class I and class II HLA loci were covered by the typing at four-digit resolution. The number of donors typed differed by locus, with roughly 620-630 for A, B, C, DRB1 and DQB1, more than 500 for DQA1, about 610 for DPA1, and roughly 450 for DPB1. Several DR-DQ haplotypes were treated as single units for association and clustering because of strong linkage in the cohort. Among some 400 genotyped donors of the cohort, an average of about 240,000 unique TCR beta nucleotide sequences was sequenced per donor, of which about 20% were non-productive.

The paper as a whole reports these results and caveats: According to a later analysis, parvovirus B19, influenza, CMV and Epstein-Barr virus appeared linked to several top co-occurrence clusters. The earlier analysis of some 540 of the donors excluded approximately 15 rarely observed V segments, including chromosome 9 orphons, because counts were too low. Compared with equally common non-associated chains, HLA-associated TCR beta chains in a later analysis were more clonally expanded and had lower generation probabilities. According to the authors, the approach could potentially be generalized to other disease states and immunological phenotypes. For the cohort, immune exposure information was limited to CMV serostatus. A later analysis associated about 17,000 TCR beta sequences with specific HLA alleles at a false discovery rate of 0.05. A further reported finding was that TCR beta sequences accurately predicted the HLA-A and HLA-B alleles for most subjects in the first cohort. Only TCR beta chains were sequenced in this cohort, and the absence of alpha or paired-chain data limited detectable features. In vitro tests confirmed that three of the cytomegalovirus-associated TCR beta chains recognize cytomegalovirus antigens. A total of fewer than 200 TCR beta chains were listed by the study as associated with cytomegalovirus. According to a later genetic analysis, donors in an Asian-associated ancestry cluster had fewer N-insertions in productive TCRs than the roughly 700-donor mean. The 87-base-pair reads could not distinguish some IMGT-functional V segments, including TRBV6-2 and TRBV6-3, so those segments were excluded. Across donors, most TCR sequences were observed very rarely, whereas some public TCRs were present in many individuals. In an earlier analysis of more than 450 of the donors, most TCR beta V segments were observed in productive rearrangements about 87% or about 30% of the time, broadly matching IMGT annotations. In a later genetic analysis, a missense DCLRE1C variant was associated with V-gene and J-gene trimming of TCR beta chains, and the association was replicated in an independent cohort. Because some donors lacked HLA typing at each locus, the association tests relied only on the typed subset. In a later analysis, TCR association rates were found to vary across HLA loci, with the most associated TCRs seen for DRB1 alleles and the fewest for HLA-C alleles. The classifier was reported to diagnose cytomegalovirus status with high specificity and sensitivity in both the original cohort and the validation cohort. Linkage disequilibrium might explain the correlated functional status among segregating V segments, but an unknown experimental factor could not be excluded. When HLA alleles, especially DR and DQ, strongly co-occurred, attributing TCR associations to individual alleles was difficult. A later analysis found that most CMV-associated TCR beta chains appeared HLA-restricted, with HLA associations seemingly driven largely by CMV exposure. Sequencing depth was assumed to be roughly uniform across donors in the presence/absence analyses, though that assumption may not hold. A group of highly shared sequence variants was considered likely to be a technical artifact of the sequencing pipeline.

Input material: PBMCs. This receptor was identified in a male donor in good health and CMV-seropositive. The rearrangement joined TRBV5-4 to TRBJ2-5; the D gene is perhaps TRBD2, on 6 matching bases. In nucleotide form, the sequence is TGTGCCAGCAGTCATACCGCGGGAAGGCAGGAGACCCAGTACTTC. Its translation reads: CASSHTAGRQETQYF.